The clone carrying this T cell receptor beta chain has only a few counts. The CDR3 runs to 14 residues. The V gene lost 1 base and the J gene lost 6 bases, with 12 bases spanning the gap. Germline-derived CDR1 and CDR2 are MGHRA and YSYEKL. This sample was taken from a study of Ad26.COV2.S vaccination and SARS-CoV-2 variants. The treatment is: around 19 received Ad26.COV2.S at low or high dose, single or two shots; 5 received placebo; per-sample allocation not given. Sampling took place 63 days after the first vaccine or placebo injection. Profiled with immunoSEQ multiplex PCR; TCRdb holds only in-frame clones, not every one. This table has approximately 250,000 clones, about 83% appearing once.

The rearrangement links TRBV4-1 to TRBJ1-2; D is possibly TRBD1 (5 bases). Here the sequenced sample was peripheral blood, taken in a trial of Ad26.COV2.S vaccine versus placebo. The sequence derives from a person aged 18 to 65 who received the Ad26.COV2.S COVID-19 vaccine or a placebo. The CDR3 DNA follows: TGCGCCAGCAGCCAAGTAGGGCAGGGCCATGGCTACACCTTC. This sequence encodes CASSQVGQGHGYTF.